This T cell receptor beta chain was retrieved from a study of T cell responses to AZD1222 COVID-19 vaccine. The count of this clone is one. Here immunoSEQ multiplex PCR was the method, and the copy in TCRdb shows in-frame clones only, minus some. Of 100,000 to 150,000 clones detected, about nine tenths appear once; the ten largest clones hold around 7.8%. The receptor was isolated from an adult in good health. Sample: peripheral blood, taken on day 0 of AZD1222 vaccination.

CDR3 loop: CASSEDTIGSGNTIYF. The CDR3 DNA is TGCGCCAGCAGCGAGGACACAATCGGATCTGGAAACACCATATATTTT. The rearrangement uses TRBV5-1 and TRBJ1-3; possible D gene TRBD1, 5 bases. Trimming cost V 4 bases and J 1 base, with 15 bases left between them. The CDR3 extends over 16 amino acids. CDR1 is SGHRS and CDR2 is YFSETQ in the germline V gene.